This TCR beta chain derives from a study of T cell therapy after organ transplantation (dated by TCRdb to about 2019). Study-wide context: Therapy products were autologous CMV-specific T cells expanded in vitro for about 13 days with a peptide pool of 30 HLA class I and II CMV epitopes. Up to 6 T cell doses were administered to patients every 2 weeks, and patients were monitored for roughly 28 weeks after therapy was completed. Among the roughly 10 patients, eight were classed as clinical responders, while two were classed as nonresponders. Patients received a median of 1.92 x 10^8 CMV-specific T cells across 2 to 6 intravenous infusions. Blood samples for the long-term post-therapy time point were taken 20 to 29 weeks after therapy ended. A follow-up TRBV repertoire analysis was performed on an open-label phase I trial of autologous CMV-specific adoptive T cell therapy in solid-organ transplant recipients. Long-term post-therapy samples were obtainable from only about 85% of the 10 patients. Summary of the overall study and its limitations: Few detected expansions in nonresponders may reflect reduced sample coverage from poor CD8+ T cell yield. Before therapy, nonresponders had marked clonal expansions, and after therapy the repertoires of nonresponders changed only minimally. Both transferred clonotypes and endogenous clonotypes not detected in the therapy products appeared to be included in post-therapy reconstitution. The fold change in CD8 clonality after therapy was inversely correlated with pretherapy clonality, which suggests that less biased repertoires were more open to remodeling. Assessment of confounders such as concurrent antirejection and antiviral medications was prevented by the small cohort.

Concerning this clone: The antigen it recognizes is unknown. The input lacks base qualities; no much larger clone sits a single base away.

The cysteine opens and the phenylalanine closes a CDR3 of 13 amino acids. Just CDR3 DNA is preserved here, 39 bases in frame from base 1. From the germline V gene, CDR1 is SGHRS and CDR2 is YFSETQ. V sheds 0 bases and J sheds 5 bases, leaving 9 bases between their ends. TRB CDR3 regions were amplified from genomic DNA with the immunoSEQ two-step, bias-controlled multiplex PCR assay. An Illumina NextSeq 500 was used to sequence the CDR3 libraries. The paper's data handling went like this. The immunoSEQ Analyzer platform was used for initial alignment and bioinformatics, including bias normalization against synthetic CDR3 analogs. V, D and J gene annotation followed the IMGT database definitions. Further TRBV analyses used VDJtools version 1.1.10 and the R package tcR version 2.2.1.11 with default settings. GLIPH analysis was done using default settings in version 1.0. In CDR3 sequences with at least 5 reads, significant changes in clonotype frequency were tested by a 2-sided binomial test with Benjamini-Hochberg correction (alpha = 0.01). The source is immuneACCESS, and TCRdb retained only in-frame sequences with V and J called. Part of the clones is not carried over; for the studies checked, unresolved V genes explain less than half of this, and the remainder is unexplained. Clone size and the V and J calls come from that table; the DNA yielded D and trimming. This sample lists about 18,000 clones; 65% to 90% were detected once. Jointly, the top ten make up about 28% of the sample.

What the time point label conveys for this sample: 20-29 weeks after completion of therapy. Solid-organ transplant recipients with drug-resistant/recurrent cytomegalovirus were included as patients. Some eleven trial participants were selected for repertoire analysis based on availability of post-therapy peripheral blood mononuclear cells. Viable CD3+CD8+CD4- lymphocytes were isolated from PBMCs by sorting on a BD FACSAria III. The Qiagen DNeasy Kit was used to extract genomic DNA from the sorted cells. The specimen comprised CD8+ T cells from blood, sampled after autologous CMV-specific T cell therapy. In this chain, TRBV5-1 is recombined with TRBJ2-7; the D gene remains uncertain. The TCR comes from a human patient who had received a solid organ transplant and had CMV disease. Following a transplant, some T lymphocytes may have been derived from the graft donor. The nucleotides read TGCGCCAGCAGCTTGGATCTCCAGGACGAGCAGTACTTC. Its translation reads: CASSLDLQDEQYF.